This T cell receptor beta chain was identified during a study of OX40 agonist ivuxolimab in advanced cancers. Study background: Those enrolled were 80% to 85% male, with a mean age of 60 years and ages from about 20 to 85. Participants could have had prior anti-PD-1, anti-PD-L1 or anti-CTLA-4 therapy, and around 40% had some. Findings and limits, study-wide: Expanded clones tended on average to be more numerous among CD8+ T cells than CD4+.

CDR3 length equals 17 residues. Germline V gives CDR1 SGHTA, CDR2 FQGNSA. V was pared by 4 bases and J by 0 bases, with 7 bases of the junction left unmatched. Clones were read by immunoSEQ multiplex PCR, and TCRdb kept only the in-frame ones, dropping some. Of roughly 63,000 clones in the sample, 85% to 90% were seen once. The table lists this clone with a count of one. The antigen is undetermined. Sequencing used CD4+ or CD8+ T cells sorted from blood, obtained in a trial of the OX40 agonist ivuxolimab. V gene TRBV7-2 combines with J gene TRBJ2-1, with TRBD2 matching over 9 bases. The sequence was collected from an adult with an advanced solid tumor such as melanoma, head and neck, liver or kidney cancer. CDR3: CASSSNSGGSSYNEQFF. The CDR3 region has the DNA TGTGCCAGCAGCTCAAATAGCGGGGGTAGCTCCTACAATGAGCAGTTCTTC.